This T cell receptor beta chain comes out of a study of neurological immune-mediated disorders. A single record per CDR3 protein comes from TCRdb applying MiXCR to the 5' RACE reads. The data hold some 77,000 distinct CDR3 sequences, with around 13% observed a single time. This CDR3 is built from 16 residues. CDR1 and CDR2 (germline): LNHDA, SQIVND (reference sequence). The V end was cut by 0 bases, the J end by 4 bases, with 12 bases between. Time point reported: longitudinal time-point 1 (baseline). Unsorted libraries were prepared from 2 million PBMCs held at -80 C. The chain has TRBV19 and TRBJ2-2, with D maybe TRBD2 (5 bases). The clonotype comes from a female donor with HTLV-1-associated myelopathy (HAM/TSP). The sequencing sample was made of PBMCs. CDR3 amino acids: CASSIEQRTATGELFF. The DNA for the CDR3 is TGTGCCAGTAGTATAGAGCAGCGGACCGCCACCGGGGAGCTGTTTTTT.